Following are 10 T cell receptor beta chains from one sample sequenced in a study of brain T cells in children with intractable seizures. Sequencing was performed with immunoSEQ multiplex PCR; in TCRdb, only in-frame clones are kept and a portion is missing. The sample shows roughly 110,000 clones, roughly 94% of them seen only once. Specimen: peripheral blood, collected at surgery. Receptors originate from a boy under three years old with hemimegalencephaly and intractable seizures.

The chain combines TRBV7-9 with TRBJ2-7, with a weak D call TRBD2 (6 bases). The germline V and J ends were trimmed by 3 bases and 6 bases, with 6 bases remaining between them. Germline CDR1 and CDR2: SEHNR and FQNEAQ (reference sequence). There are 11 residues in the CDR3. CDR3 DNA sequence: TGTGCCAGCAGCTTGACTAGCGAGCAGTACTTC. This sequence encodes CASSLTSEQYF.

The chain recombines TRBV6-1 with TRBJ1-3, with no clear D. Germline CDR1 and CDR2: MNHNS and SASEGT. The CDR3 covers 17 residues. Trimming took 1 base from V and 2 from J, leaving 15 bases between them. The CDR3 nucleotides are TGTGCCAGCAGTGAAGAGAGAGTCGGACTCCCTGGAAACACCATATATTTT. Its protein product is CASSEERVGLPGNTIYF.

The chain joins TRBV19 to TRBJ2-2, with TRBD2 matching over 11 bases. With V trimmed by 7 bases and J by 6 bases, 13 bases remained unmatched. CDR3 size: 17 residues. The germline CDR1 and CDR2 sequences are LNHDA and SQIVND (reference sequence). The CDR3 nucleotides read TGTGCCAGTACGCGAGTAGCGGGAGGGCCGGGGGCCGGGGAGCTGTTTTTT. Translated, it gives CASTRVAGGPGAGELFF.

The rearrangement uses TRBV11-2 and TRBJ2-1, with TRBD2 as a possible D gene (6 bases). This CDR3 is 16 amino acids long. Germline CDR1 reads SGHAT; CDR2 reads FQNNGV. V lost 1 base to trimming and J lost 3 bases, with 13 bases between them. The CDR3: CASSLAGVPVYNEQFF. In nucleotides, the CDR3 is TGTGCCAGCAGCTTAGCGGGGGTCCCCGTCTACAATGAGCAGTTCTTC.

This clone has a handful of counts. J is TRBJ1-6 and V is TRBV19, with 8 bases identical to TRBD1. Per the germline V gene, CDR1 is LNHDA and CDR2 is SQIVND (reference sequence). V shed 10 bases and J 8 bases; nucleotides not matched to a gene: 13. This CDR3 has 15 residues. CDR3 loop: CANESPGTGDSPLHF. CDR3 in DNA: TGTGCCAATGAATCCCCCGGGACAGGAGATTCACCCCTCCACTTT. Looking up the rest from reference TRBV19 and TRBJ1-6 gives the full variable domain: DGGITQSPKYLFRKEGQNVTLSCEQNLNHDAMYWYRQDPGQGLRLIYYSQIVNDFQKGDIAEGYSVSREKKESFPLTVTSAQKNPTAFYLCANESPGTGDSPLHFGNGTRLTVT.

The CDR3 coding sequence is TGTGCCACCAGGACCCTCCCTCTGGAAAACACCATATATTTT. It is translated as CATRTLPLENTIYF. The V and J genes are TRBV6-5 and TRBJ1-3, with D unclear. The CDR3 has 14 residues. Trimming took 10 bases from V and 6 from J, leaving 19 bases between them. CDR1 and CDR2 (germline): MNHEY, SVGAGI.

V and J are TRBV3-1 (or the pseudogene TRBV3-2) and TRBJ1-2, with D perhaps TRBD1 (5 bases). The germline V and J ends were trimmed by 0 bases and 4 bases, with 21 bases remaining between them. Germline lookup yields CDR1 LGHDT and CDR2 YNNKEL (reference sequence). The length of the CDR3 is 18 residues. This chain's CDR3 is CASSQEIRSREGPYGYTF. In nucleotides, the CDR3 is TGTGCCAGCAGCCAAGAAATCCGTTCCAGGGAGGGGCCCTATGGCTACACCTTC.

The gene calls are TRBV3-1 (or the pseudogene TRBV3-2) and TRBJ2-5; the D is unclear. Germline V gives CDR1 LGHDT, CDR2 YNNKEL (reference sequence). Trimming removed 0 bases at V and 4 bases at J, with 9 bases between. The CDR3 has 14 amino acids. This CDR3 reads CASSQDLLGETQYF. The CDR3 nucleotides read TGTGCCAGCAGCCAAGATCTCCTGGGAGAGACCCAGTACTTC.

The genes are TRBV29-1 and TRBJ2-1; 9 bases match TRBD1. This CDR3 has 16 amino acids. The V gene's germline CDR1 is SQVTM and CDR2 ANQGSEA. V was clipped by 8 bases and J by 4 bases; unmatched bases: 15. CDR3 DNA sequence: TGCAGCACTTCTCCCCCGGGACAGGGATTTTACAATGAGCAGTTCTTC. Amino acid sequence: CSTSPPGQGFYNEQFF.

The chain recombines TRBV7-9 with TRBJ1-1; TRBD1 matches 8 bases. V shed 3 bases and J 11 bases; nucleotides not matched to a gene: 2. The germline gives CDR1 SEHNR, CDR2 FQNEAQ (reference sequence). The CDR3 spans 11 residues. CDR3 sequence: CASSFGDRAFF. The CDR3 DNA reads TGTGCCAGCAGCTTTGGGGACAGGGCTTTCTTT.